Each of the 29 T cell receptor beta chains below was sequenced from the same sample in a study of CXCR3-negative and CXCR3-positive naive CD8 T cells. Study-level findings and limits: CXCR3-positive naive cells had TRB CDR3s that were more hydrophobic than CXCR3-negative naive cells had.

TRB cDNA libraries were made by UMI-labeled 5' RACE. TCRdb reanalyzed the 5' RACE reads, giving one entry per CDR3 protein sequence and no DNA. In total, the table holds roughly 130,000 distinct CDR3 sequences. Their cognate antigens are unknown. Sample: naive CXCR3+ CD8+ T cells from blood. Stated subset: CD45RO-CCR7+CD27+CD95- naive CD8+ T cells expressing CXCR3 (TNR3+). These receptors originate from a human donor in good health. Some clones in this sample may be carry-over from other donors' samples.

The chain joins TRBV25-1 to TRBJ2-1. This CDR3 region has 12 residues. Looked up from germline, CDR1 is MGHDK and CDR2 is SYGVNS. The CDR3 protein is CASSHTSNEQFF.

This chain connects TRBV5-1 to TRBJ2-1; TCRdb selects TRBD1, and the lack of DNA leaves this call unchecked. The germline gives CDR1 SGHRS, CDR2 YFSETQ. This CDR3 spans 14 amino acids. The CDR3 reads CASSFDWGRDEQFF.

This sequence joins TRBV10-3 and TRBJ1-1; no DNA is available, so the TRBD1 call from TCRdb remains unchecked. The germline V gene encodes CDR1 ENHRY and CDR2 SYGVKD. The CDR3 is 13 residues long. CDR3 residues: CAIRGQGNTEAFF.

This chain links TRBV14 with TRBJ2-7; the TRBD1 assignment by TCRdb is unverifiable without DNA. The CDR3 runs 15 residues. CDR1 is SGHDN, CDR2 FVKESK, per germline. CDR3 residues: CASSQEAGLNFEQYF.

The chain is built from TRBV4-2 and TRBJ1-1; TCRdb returns TRBD1, unconfirmable since there is no DNA. Germline loops: CDR1 LGHNA, CDR2 YNFKEQ. The CDR3 is made up of 16 amino acids. CDR3 in amino acids: CASSQAQGGLNTEAFF.

V gene TRBV2 combines with J gene TRBJ2-2; TCRdb's D call, TRBD2, is unchecked because there is no DNA. This CDR3 contains 14 residues. The germline V gene has CDR1 SNHLY and CDR2 FYNNEI. The CDR3 sequence is CASTTRGVTGELFF.

The chain couples TRBV9 to TRBJ2-1; checking the TCRdb D call of TRBD1 is not possible without DNA. In germline, CDR1 is SGDLS, CDR2 YYNGEE. The CDR3 loop spans 15 amino acids. The CDR3 loop is CASSNTWDGYNEQFF.

The rearrangement uses TRBV6-2 or TRBV6-3 and TRBJ2-7; TCRdb returns TRBD2, unconfirmable since there is no DNA. Germline values: CDR1 MNHEY, CDR2 SVGEGT. The CDR3 has 13 residues. CDR3 region: CASSPSVPYEQYF.

The V gene is TRBV4-3, the J gene TRBJ2-1; TCRdb names TRBD2, which stays unverified in the absence of DNA. This CDR3 comprises 16 residues. Per germline, CDR1 LGHNA and CDR2 YSLEER. The CDR3 sequence: CASSQDWTSGGHYEFF.

The chain has TRBV6-1 and TRBJ1-1. The CDR3 runs to 13 residues. Germline V gene sequence: CDR1 MNHNS, CDR2 SASEGT. CDR3 amino acids: CASSEVWDPEAFF.

The chain links TRBV4-1 to TRBJ2-1; TCRdb indicates TRBD2, and absent DNA this call remains unverified. Germline loops: CDR1 MGHRA, CDR2 YSYEKL. CDR3 length equals 16 residues. This CDR3 reads CASSPLGTSGINEQFF.

This rearrangement joins TRBV29-1 to TRBJ1-1; there is no DNA to check the TCRdb D call of TRBD1. Looked up from germline, CDR1 is SQVTM and CDR2 is ANQGSEA. This CDR3 contains 14 residues. The CDR3 loop is CSVEDRGVVMGAFF. The whole variable domain, filled in from reference TRBV29-1 and TRBJ1-1, reads SAVISQKPSRDICQRGTSLTIQCQVDSQVTMMFWYRQQPGQSLTLIATANQGSEATYESGFVIDKFPISRPNLTFSTLTVSNMSPEDSSIYLCSVEDRGVVMGAFFGQGTRLTVV.

The chain employs TRBV27 and TRBJ2-7; no DNA is available, so the TRBD2 call from TCRdb remains unchecked. Germline V gene lookup returns CDR1 MNHEY and CDR2 SMNVEV (reference sequence). The CDR3 contains 13 residues. The CDR3 here is CASTGASGNEQYF.

The chain joins TRBV30 to TRBJ2-1; the D call from TCRdb, TRBD2, cannot be confirmed without DNA. Germline assignment: CDR1 GTSNPN and CDR2 SVGIG (reference sequence). The CDR3 loop spans 15 amino acids. The CDR3 loop reads CAWSVLAGGTMEQFF.

The chain uses TRBV20-1 and TRBJ2-7. The germline V gene has CDR1 DFQATT and CDR2 SNEGSKA (reference sequence). The CDR3 has 11 amino acids. CDR3: CSARGGNEQYF.

This chain links TRBV29-1 with TRBJ2-2; TCRdb selects TRBD1, and the lack of DNA leaves this call unchecked. Germline V gives CDR1 SQVTM, CDR2 ANQGSEA. There are 16 residues in the CDR3. The CDR3 reads CSVEADRGLETGELFF.

J is TRBJ2-7 and V is TRBV29-1; TCRdb's D gene call, TRBD2, goes unchecked for lack of DNA. The CDR3 runs to 11 residues. Germline CDR1 is SQVTM and CDR2 is ANQGSEA. The CDR3 region is CSVQRTSGRRF.

This chain links TRBV3-1 with TRBJ2-3. Germline values: CDR1 LGHDT, CDR2 YNNKEL (reference sequence). CDR3 length: 16 residues. CDR3 residues: CASSPLGETSTDTQYF.

This sequence joins TRBV20-1 and TRBJ2-7; the TCRdb call, TRBD2, lacks DNA for checking. Germline CDR1 and CDR2: DFQATT and SNEGSKA (reference sequence). This CDR3 has 14 residues. CDR3 protein: CSASGLAGIYEQYF.

The chain employs TRBV20-1 and TRBJ2-7. Germline CDR1 reads DFQATT; CDR2 reads SNEGSKA (reference sequence). This CDR3 is 12 amino acids long. The CDR3: CSARDYGYEQYF.

The chain joins TRBV12-3 or TRBV12-4 to TRBJ2-7; the TRBD1 assignment by TCRdb is unverifiable without DNA. The CDR3 loop spans 18 amino acids. The CDR3 protein is CASSLVLALPGRNYEQYF.

The chain recombines TRBV7-8 with TRBJ1-5; TCRdb reports TRBD1, a call that lacks DNA to check it against. Germline values: CDR1 SGHVS, CDR2 FQNEAQ. The length of the CDR3 is 16 residues. The CDR3 reads CASSLAWTGSKQPQHF.

This chain uses TRBV7-2 with TRBJ2-3; TCRdb lists TRBD1, though no DNA is available to test this call. The CDR3 spans 15 residues. In germline, CDR1 is SGHTA, CDR2 FQGNSA. The CDR3 spells CASSPTGGLTDTQYF.

The V call is TRBV19, the J call TRBJ2-7; without DNA, the TCRdb call of TRBD1 cannot be checked. This CDR3 is 15 amino acids long. Germline CDR1 LNHDA, CDR2 SQIVND (reference sequence). The CDR3: CASSLSGQVTYEQYF. The whole variable domain, remainder taken from reference TRBV19 and TRBJ2-7, is DGGITQSPKYLFRKEGQNVTLSCEQNLNHDAMYWYRQDPGQGLRLIYYSQIVNDFQKGDIAEGYSVSREKKESFPLTVTSAQKNPTAFYLCASSLSGQVTYEQYFGPGTRLTVT.

The chain couples TRBV7-9 to TRBJ2-7; no DNA is available, so the TRBD1 call from TCRdb remains unchecked. The germline CDR1 and CDR2 sequences are SEHNR and FQNEAQ (reference sequence). The CDR3 is made up of 14 amino acids. CDR3 residues: CASADRGGSYEQYF.

The chain combines TRBV11-2 with TRBJ1-1. CDR3 length: 15 residues. Germline CDR1 SGHAT, CDR2 FQNNGV. The chain's CDR3 is CASSHLDGAFTEAFF.

The CDR3 is CASSQATVGTGELFF. The J gene is TRBJ2-2, the V gene TRBV4-1. This CDR3 region has 15 residues. Per the germline V gene, CDR1 is MGHRA and CDR2 is YSYEKL.

CDR3: CASKSPGPNNEQFF. The rearrangement joins TRBV5-1 to TRBJ2-1; lacking DNA, the TRBD1 call made by TCRdb goes unchecked. Per germline, CDR1 SGHRS and CDR2 YFSETQ. The CDR3 is 14 residues long. Full variable domain (outside the CDR3, taken from reference TRBV5-1 and TRBJ2-1): KAGVTQTPRYLIKTRGQQVTLSCSPISGHRSVSWYQQTPGQGLQFLFEYFSETQRNKGNFPGRFSGRQFSNSRSEMNVSTLELGDSALYLCASKSPGPNNEQFFGPGTRLTVL.

The rearrangement joins TRBV7-9 to TRBJ2-7; TCRdb names TRBD1, which stays unverified in the absence of DNA. The germline V gene encodes CDR1 SEHNR and CDR2 FQNEAQ (reference sequence). This CDR3 region has 14 residues. CDR3 protein: CASSFPDTSYEQYF. Drawing the rest from reference TRBV7-9 and TRBJ2-7, the complete variable domain is DTGVSQNPRHKITKRGQNVTFRCDPISEHNRLYWYRQTLGQGPEFLTYFQNEAQLEKSRLLSDRFSAERPKGSFSTLEIQRTEQGDSAMYLCASSFPDTSYEQYFGPGTRLTVT.